The rows below give T cell receptor beta chains drawn from one sample of a study of T cell responses to AZD1222 COVID-19 vaccine. Only in-frame clones appear in the TCRdb table, and some are missing; sequencing was by immunoSEQ multiplex PCR. This table has under 95,000 clones, 65% to 90% appearing once. Material: peripheral blood, obtained on day 0 of AZD1222 vaccination. All receptors come from an adult in good health. Each CDR3 is given with its conserved first and last residue. Each record gives: V gene, J gene, D gene, clone size, CDR3 DNA, CDR3 protein. A D gene is named only where the DNA matches it firmly. Rows give clone size only sometimes, using once, few, many, or a class for an expanded clone.

V: TRBV27
J: TRBJ1-4
D: TRBD1
size: NA
DNA: TGTGCCAGCAGTTCAGGACAGGGACGGAGTAATGAAAAACTGTTTTTT
CDR3: CASSSGQGRSNEKLFF

V: TRBV2
J: TRBJ1-5
D: NA
size: NA
DNA: TGTGCCAGCAGTAGGGGGGGCCGGAGCAATCAGCCCCAGCATTTT
CDR3: CASSRGGRSNQPQHF

V: TRBV28
J: TRBJ1-2
D: NA
size: NA
DNA: TGTGCCAGCAGTTCGACTGCATACTATGGCTACACCTTC
CDR3: CASSSTAYYGYTF

V: TRBV9
J: TRBJ2-7
D: NA
size: NA
DNA: TGTGCCAGCAGCGTAGGGCAAAGCCAGGACGAGCAGTACTTC
CDR3: CASSVGQSQDEQYF

V: TRBV28
J: TRBJ1-5
D: NA
size: NA
DNA: TGTGCCAGCAGCTCCCTAAGGACCAATCAGCCCCAGCATTTT
CDR3: CASSSLRTNQPQHF

V: TRBV6-5
J: TRBJ2-2
D: NA
size: NA
DNA: TGTGCCAGCAGTTTTGTAAGGGGGAACACCGGGGAGCTGTTTTTT
CDR3: CASSFVRGNTGELFF

V: TRBV3-1/TRBV3-2
J: TRBJ1-3
D: TRBD1
size: NA
DNA: TGTGCCAGCAGCCACCACAGGGGACAGAGGAAAAGGCCAAACTCTGGAAACACCATATATTTT
CDR3: CASSHHRGQRKRPNSGNTIYF

V: TRBV27
J: TRBJ1-1
D: NA
size: NA
DNA: TGTGCCAGCAGAGACAAAATGAACACTGAAGCTTTCTTT
CDR3: CASRDKMNTEAFF

V: TRBV12-3/TRBV12-4
J: TRBJ1-2
D: NA
size: NA
DNA: TGTGCCAGCAGCCGAGGACGTAACTATGGCTACACCTTC
CDR3: CASSRGRNYGYTF

V: TRBV7-9
J: TRBJ1-4
D: NA
size: NA
DNA: TGTGCCAGCAGTGCCCGCCAATTTGAAAAACTGTTTTTT
CDR3: CASSARQFEKLFF

V: TRBV7-3
J: TRBJ2-2
D: NA
size: NA
DNA: TGTGCCAGCAGCTTACAGGCTAGTGAATTTGCGGAGCTGTTTTTT
CDR3: CASSLQASEFAELFF

V: TRBV15
J: TRBJ1-4
D: NA
size: NA
DNA: TGTGCCACCAGCAGAGATCCGGGGGCCGCTAATGAAAAACTGTTTTTT
CDR3: CATSRDPGAANEKLFF

V: TRBV12-5
J: TRBJ1-5
D: TRBD1
size: NA
DNA: TGTGCTAGTGGTTTGACAGGGGCTCCCAATCAGCCCCAGCATTTT
CDR3: CASGLTGAPNQPQHF

V: TRBV10-3
J: TRBJ2-3
D: NA
size: NA
DNA: TGTGCCATCAGTCCCAACGTGGGTAGCGGTACGCAGTATTTT
CDR3: CAISPNVGSGTQYF

V: TRBV5-6
J: TRBJ1-6
D: NA
size: NA
DNA: TGTGCCAGCAGCTTGGGACAGGCGGCTCAGGCCCTCCACTTT
CDR3: CASSLGQAAQALHF

V: TRBV6-6
J: TRBJ2-3
D: NA
size: NA
DNA: TGTGCCAGCGGGCCCCCCGAGGGAGATACGCAGTATTTT
CDR3: CASGPPEGDTQYF

V: TRBV13
J: TRBJ2-1
D: TRBD2
size: NA
DNA: TGTGCCAGCAGCTTAGGGACTAGCGGGAGGACCTACAATGAGCAGTTCTTC
CDR3: CASSLGTSGRTYNEQFF

V: TRBV10-3
J: TRBJ2-5
D: TRBD2
size: NA
DNA: TGTGCCATCAGTGGAAAATCGGGACTAGCTCAAGAGACCCAGTACTTC
CDR3: CAISGKSGLAQETQYF

V: TRBV7-8
J: TRBJ2-1
D: TRBD2
size: NA
DNA: TGTGCCAGCAGCTTAGTTGGGCTAGCGGGAAGGTATGAGCAGTTCTTC
CDR3: CASSLVGLAGRYEQFF

V: TRBV10-3
J: TRBJ2-5
D: NA
size: NA
DNA: TGTGCCATCAGGCCGGGAGCCAAAGAGACCCAGTACTTC
CDR3: CAIRPGAKETQYF

V: TRBV5-1
J: TRBJ2-2
D: TRBD2
size: NA
DNA: TGCGCCAGCAGCCAGGGACTAGGAGAAACCGGGGAGCTGTTTTTT
CDR3: CASSQGLGETGELFF

V: TRBV6-5
J: TRBJ2-5
D: NA
size: once
DNA: TGTGCCAGCAGCTCGACCCTCCAAGAGACCCAGTACTTC
CDR3: CASSSTLQETQYF

V: TRBV7-9
J: TRBJ1-1
D: NA
size: NA
DNA: TGTGCCAGCAGCTTAGATACCCAGGGCCCCACTGAAGCTTTCTTT
CDR3: CASSLDTQGPTEAFF

V: TRBV5-4
J: TRBJ1-1
D: NA
size: medium-sized
DNA: TGTGCCAGCAGCCAACTGGGGGGGAACACTGAAGCTTTCTTT
CDR3: CASSQLGGNTEAFF

V: TRBV29-1
J: TRBJ2-7
D: NA
size: NA
DNA: TGCAGCGTAGGACACCAGGGGTACGAGCAGTACTTC
CDR3: CSVGHQGYEQYF

V: TRBV9
J: TRBJ2-7
D: TRBD1
size: NA
DNA: TGTGCCAGCAGCGTAGGACAGGGCGAGCAGTACTTC
CDR3: CASSVGQGEQYF

V: TRBV19
J: TRBJ2-3
D: NA
size: NA
DNA: TGTGCCAGTAACCCCGGAGAGGGCTGGACAGATACGCAGTATTTT
CDR3: CASNPGEGWTDTQYF

V: TRBV19
J: TRBJ2-7
D: NA
size: NA
DNA: TGTGCCAGTAGTATGTCGCCAGCATCAGGCGAGCAGTACTTC
CDR3: CASSMSPASGEQYF

V: TRBV7-2
J: TRBJ2-3
D: NA
size: NA
DNA: TGTGCCAGCAGCTTAACCCGGGACCGTAGCACAGATACGCAGTATTTT
CDR3: CASSLTRDRSTDTQYF

V: TRBV27
J: TRBJ2-2
D: TRBD1
size: few
DNA: TGTGCCAGCAGCCTAACAGGGGGCGAGTACACCGGGGAGCTGTTTTTT
CDR3: CASSLTGGEYTGELFF

V: TRBV2
J: TRBJ1-4
D: TRBD1
size: NA
DNA: TGTGCCAGCAGTACAGGGGTGGGAAAACTGTTTTTT
CDR3: CASSTGVGKLFF

V: TRBV11-3
J: TRBJ1-3
D: NA
size: NA
DNA: TGTGCCAGCAGCTTAGATGGCAAAGGGAACACCATATATTTT
CDR3: CASSLDGKGNTIYF

V: TRBV7-3
J: TRBJ2-1
D: TRBD1
size: NA
DNA: TGTGCCAGCAGCTTAGCCCAGGGGGCGGTCGATGAGCAGTTCTTC
CDR3: CASSLAQGAVDEQFF

V: TRBV7-8
J: TRBJ2-7
D: NA
size: NA
DNA: TGTGCCAGCAGCTTAAGGCAGGGGTGGCACGAGCAGTACTTC
CDR3: CASSLRQGWHEQYF

V: TRBV7-8
J: TRBJ1-4
D: TRBD1
size: few
DNA: TGTGCCAGCAGCCCCCGGGACAGTAATGAAAAACTGTTTTTT
CDR3: CASSPRDSNEKLFF

V: TRBV12-5
J: TRBJ2-1
D: TRBD2
size: NA
DNA: TGTGCTAGTGGTTTAGGACTAGCGGGGTACAATGAGCAGTTCTTC
CDR3: CASGLGLAGYNEQFF

V: TRBV3-1/TRBV3-2
J: TRBJ2-7
D: TRBD2
size: few
DNA: TGTGCCAGCAGCCCGGGACTAGCGGCCTACGAGCAGTACTTC
CDR3: CASSPGLAAYEQYF